The next 4 T cell receptor beta chains were all read from a single sample in a study of cytomegalovirus exposure and HLA in healthy donors. Here immunoSEQ multiplex PCR was the method, and the copy in TCRdb shows in-frame clones only, minus some. The sample gives about 240,000 clones, more than 75% of which show up once; around 1.2% is in the top ten. Material: PBMCs. Receptor source: a young woman in good health and CMV-seropositive.

The V gene is TRBV5-5, the J gene TRBJ2-3, with 10 bases aligning to TRBD1. Germline-derived CDR1 and CDR2 are SGHKS and YYEKEE (reference sequence). The CDR3 has 16 residues. With 1 base clipped from V and 5 bases from J, the junction kept 7 bases outside the gene matches. CDR3 amino acids: CASSLRDRGARDTQYF. The CDR3 nucleotides read TGTGCCAGCAGCTTGAGGGACAGGGGAGCGAGAGATACGCAGTATTTT.

The chain uses TRBV7-3 and TRBJ2-3, with TRBD2 matching 14 bases. Losses at the gene ends were 2 bases for V and 8 bases for J; bases not matched to a gene: 3. CDR3 length: 15 residues. Per the germline V gene, CDR1 is SGHTA and CDR2 is FQGTGA. The CDR3 nucleotides are TGTGCCAGCAGCTTAGAGGGACTAGCGGGGGTTACGCAGTATTTT. This codes for CASSLEGLAGVTQYF.

The chain uses TRBV25-1 and TRBJ1-2, with D possibly being TRBD1 (5 bases). Trimming took off 6 bases at V and 4 bases at J, with 18 bases between the two ends. This CDR3 spans 15 amino acids. Germline V gene data show CDR1 as MGHDK and CDR2 as SYGVNS. The CDR3 bases are TGTGCCAGCAGCCCTCTCGACAGTTCCGTCTATGGCTACACCTTC. It is translated as CASSPLDSSVYGYTF.

This clone was counted a single time. The chain couples TRBV28 to TRBJ1-1; TRBD1 aligns across 12 bases. The CDR3 has 14 residues. Germline CDR1 is MDHEN and CDR2 is SYDVKM. V was pared by 8 bases and J by 6 bases, with 7 bases of the junction left unmatched. The CDR3 reads CASGIRDRGPEAFF. The CDR3 nucleotides are TGTGCCAGCGGAATCCGGGACAGGGGGCCTGAAGCTTTCTTT.